Each of the 18 T cell receptor beta chains below was sequenced from the same sample in a study of regulatory and conventional T cells in RAG deficiency. Method: immunoSEQ multiplex PCR; TCRdb's copy keeps in-frame clones and lacks some. The table records tens of thousands of clones, 89% of them present only once. The data were also submitted as part of a second study, on regulatory T cells. Turning to that study: The primer mix had 52 TRBV and 13 TRBJ primers.

The sample comprised CD8+ T cells sorted from blood. Receptors originate from a human donor in good health.

The gene calls are TRBV6-5 and TRBJ2-2; 9 nucleotides line up with TRBD1. The germline V gene has CDR1 MNHEY and CDR2 SVGAGI. Trimming at V came to 5 bases and at J to 3 bases, leaving 4 bases not matched to a gene. CDR3 length: 15 residues. The CDR3 DNA follows: TGTGCCAGCAGTGTTACAGGGGGCCACACCGGGGAGCTGTTTTTT. It yields the protein CASSVTGGHTGELFF.

The rearrangement joins TRBV5-6 to TRBJ2-1; 7 bases are a match to TRBD2. CDR3 length: 12 residues. The V and J ends lost 2 bases and 14 bases, in that order; junction bases with no gene match: 7. Looked up from germline, CDR1 is SGHDT and CDR2 is YYEEEE. The CDR3 nucleotides are TGTGCCAGCAGCTTTTTGGAGGGAGGGGAGTTCTTC. Its translation: CASSFLEGGEFF.

This sequence joins TRBV2 and TRBJ1-1; the D is unclear. From germline, CDR1 is SNHLY and CDR2 FYNNEI. Trimming removed 5 bases from V and 6 bases from J, with 19 bases in between. This CDR3 has 15 amino acids. CDR3 DNA sequence: TGTGCCAGCAGTCAGGTGTTACGGTTTGGGGCTGAAGCTTTCTTT. This sequence encodes CASSQVLRFGAEAFF.

The chain recombines TRBV11-2 with TRBJ2-7; D unresolved. V dropped 1 base and J dropped 6 bases, with 4 bases sitting between them. The CDR3 sequence is 11 residues long. Germline V gives CDR1 SGHAT, CDR2 FQNNGV. CDR3 in DNA: TGTGCCAGCAGCTTAGCGCCCGAGCAGTACTTC. Protein product: CASSLAPEQYF.

This chain joins TRBV5-6 and TRBJ2-7; either TRBD1 or TRBD2 may fit D (6 bases each). The V gene's germline CDR1 is SGHDT and CDR2 YYEEEE. V lost 5 bases and J 0 bases, leaving 12 bases between the germline ends. This CDR3 is built from 14 residues. The DNA of the CDR3 is TGTGCCAGCAGTCTAGGGGGGAACTCCTACGAGCAGTACTTC. The encoded protein is CASSLGGNSYEQYF.

The V call is TRBV28, the J call TRBJ1-1; no definite D call. Between the trimmed V and J ends, which lost 7 bases and 0 bases, there was a span of 3 bases. CDR1 is MDHEN and CDR2 is SYDVKM in the germline V gene. The CDR3 length is 11 residues. As DNA, the CDR3 is TGTGCCAGCAAGGTGAACACTGAAGCTTTCTTT. Residues: CASKVNTEAFF.

The chain is built from TRBV9 and TRBJ2-5; 7 bases map to TRBD2. The germline V gene has CDR1 SGDLS and CDR2 YYNGEE. V lost 0 bases to trimming and J lost 2 bases; unmatched junction nucleotides: 10. This CDR3 is 17 amino acids long. DNA of the CDR3: TGTGCCAGCAGCGTAGCTACCTGGGGAGGGGAACAAGAGACCCAGTACTTC. It encodes CASSVATWGGEQETQYF.

This clone was seen more than once but under ten times. This chain uses TRBV7-9 with TRBJ1-6; unclear D gene. Trimming left V 5 bases short and J 8 bases short, with 16 bases between. The CDR3 covers 15 residues. Germline-derived CDR1 and CDR2 are SEHNR and FQNEAQ (reference sequence). The CDR3 here is CASSPPPLSDSPLHF. For the CDR3, the DNA is TGTGCCAGCAGCCCACCCCCACTATCGGATTCACCCCTCCACTTT. The variable domain in full, with the rest retrieved from reference TRBV7-9 and TRBJ1-6, is DTGVSQNPRHKITKRGQNVTFRCDPISEHNRLYWYRQTLGQGPEFLTYFQNEAQLEKSRLLSDRFSAERPKGSFSTLEIQRTEQGDSAMYLCASSPPPLSDSPLHFGNGTRLTVT.

The chain recombines TRBV28 with TRBJ2-1; D gene unclear. CDR1 and CDR2 (germline): MDHEN, SYDVKM. Trimming took 6 bases from V and 0 from J, leaving 12 bases between them. The CDR3 is 15 residues long. The CDR3 bases are TGTGCCAGCAGCCCGAGCTCCCCCTCCTACAATGAGCAGTTCTTC. Encoded protein: CASSPSSPSYNEQFF.

The chain uses TRBV11-2 and TRBJ2-4, with a tentative D call TRBD1 (5 bases). Germline V gene data show CDR1 as SGHAT and CDR2 as FQNNGV. The CDR3 runs 15 residues. With 5 bases removed from V and 0 bases from J, the gap between germline ends came to 11 bases. The CDR3 bases are TGTGCCAGCAGCCAGGACATAATAGCCAAAAACATTCAGTACTTC. This translates into CASSQDIIAKNIQYF. The whole variable domain, remainder taken from reference TRBV11-2 and TRBJ2-4, is EAGVAQSPRYKIIEKRQSVAFWCNPISGHATLYWYQQILGQGPKLLIQFQNNGVVDDSQLPKDRFSAERLKGVDSTLKIQPAKLEDSAVYLCASSQDIIAKNIQYFGAGTRLSVL.

V usage is TRBV25-1 and J usage is TRBJ1-2; 7 nucleotides align to TRBD1. CDR1 MGHDK and CDR2 SYGVNS come from the germline V gene. The junction had 3 bases not matched to a gene; V was cut back by 3 bases and J by 2 bases. This CDR3 has 14 amino acids. As DNA, the CDR3 is TGTGCCAGCAGTGACCCGGGACAGAACTATGGCTACACCTTC. As protein: CASSDPGQNYGYTF.

This sequence joins TRBV18 and TRBJ2-2; TRBD2 might be the D (7 bases). This CDR3 has 16 residues. V gave up 1 base and J gave up 5 bases, with 14 bases separating them. The germline gives CDR1 KGHSH, CDR2 LQKENI. The CDR3 spells CASSPRGGPRTGELFF. The CDR3 DNA reads TGTGCCAGCTCACCACGGGGGGGGCCGAGGACCGGGGAGCTGTTTTTT.

J is TRBJ1-2 and V is TRBV2; perhaps TRBD1 as D (5 bases). Germline CDR1 SNHLY, CDR2 FYNNEI. V dropped 4 bases and J dropped 3 bases, with 12 bases sitting between them. CDR3 length equals 14 residues. DNA of the CDR3: TGTGCCAGCAGTGCGCGCAGGGAGCACTATGGCTACACCTTC. Its protein is CASSARREHYGYTF.

This clone was detected once. The chain employs TRBV23-1 and TRBJ2-7; no reliable D call. TRBV23-1 is placed among ORFs of uncertain function. Trimming pared 0 bases from V and 6 bases from J, leaving 9 bases between. The CDR3 has 13 amino acids. The CDR3 is CASSQSWRFEQYF. The DNA of the CDR3 is TGCGCCAGCAGTCAATCTTGGCGTTTCGAGCAGTACTTC.

The chain links TRBV5-6 to TRBJ2-7, with D perhaps being TRBD1 or TRBD2 (5 bases each). This CDR3 contains 15 residues. The V end was cut by 0 bases, the J end by 3 bases, with 13 bases between. CDR1 and CDR2 (germline): SGHDT, YYEEEE. The CDR3 nucleotides read TGTGCCAGCAGCTTGGCGCAGGGAGCTAGCTACGAGCAGTACTTC. Translated, it gives CASSLAQGASYEQYF.

The J gene is TRBJ2-1, the V gene TRBV7-9, with a possible D match to TRBD2 (6 bases). CDR3 length equals 14 residues. With 0 bases removed from V and 6 bases from J, the gap between germline ends came to 9 bases. Germline lookup yields CDR1 SEHNR and CDR2 FQNEAQ (reference sequence). CDR3 region: CASSLAAGSNEQFF. The CDR3 DNA follows: TGTGCCAGCAGCTTAGCTGCGGGGAGCAATGAGCAGTTCTTC.

The CDR3 region is CASKQGLRSNQPQHF. CDR3 bases: TGTGCCAGCAAACAGGGACTCAGGAGCAATCAGCCCCAGCATTTT. The chain combines TRBV2 with TRBJ1-5; perhaps TRBD1 as D (6 bases). The V and J ends lost 7 bases and 1 base respectively, with 14 bases between them. CDR1 and CDR2 from the germline V gene are SNHLY and FYNNEI. This CDR3 is 15 amino acids long.

The chain uses TRBV15 and TRBJ1-1; D is possibly TRBD1 (5 bases). V was clipped by 3 bases and J by 3 bases, with 17 bases between them. Germline values: CDR1 LNHNV, CDR2 YYDKDF (reference sequence). This CDR3 region has 16 residues. The CDR3 is CATSSVKGGAYTEAFF. The CDR3 bases are TGTGCCACCAGCAGTGTAAAGGGAGGGGCGTACACTGAAGCTTTCTTT.